This TCR beta chain was captured in a study of post-analysis software for immune sequencing data. Study-level findings and limits: TRBV5-6, TRBV5-1 and TRBV20-1 belonged to a set of roughly 5 TRBV segments that were more frequent in patients than controls.

Germline V lookup: CDR1 SEHNR, CDR2 FQNEAQ (reference sequence). This CDR3 is built from 15 residues. Trimming stripped 4 bases from V and 3 bases from J, with 13 bases between. The sample holds a few counts of this clonotype. The target antigen is unknown. Sequencing libraries made from TCR beta cDNA carried unique molecular identifiers. Starting from about 0.94 to 9.7 million T cells, the study yielded 450,000 to 500,000 cDNA molecules. TCRdb ran MiXCR on the PCR reads and lists one entry per CDR3 protein. This table has around 400,000 distinct CDR3 sequences, around a third appearing once. Input material: blood. The source is a girl between 10 and 17 years old with multiple sclerosis. This sequence joins TRBV7-9 and TRBJ2-1; the D call may be TRBD1 or TRBD2 (5 bases each). The DNA of the CDR3 is TGTGCCAGCAGCTCCGTTGTGGGGGACTACAATGAGCAGTTCTTC. Residues: CASSSVVGDYNEQFF.